This TCR beta chain was identified in a study of cytomegalovirus exposure and HLA in healthy donors (dated 2017 in TCRdb). Study-wide context: A later analysis indicated that the 90 to 150 validation repertoires were generated on the platform also employed for the 600 to 750 repertoires of the first cohort. The study was designed to test whether signatures of past pathogen exposure could be identified by cataloging public T cell receptors. Along with the approximately 620-subject first cohort, a separate validation cohort of over 90 different subjects was used. The study combined high-throughput TCR immunosequencing, statistical association of individual TCRs with disease status, and machine learning to predict cytomegalovirus infection status.

V is clipped by 4 bases and J by 6 bases, and the sequence between their germline boundaries is 16 bases long. The CDR3, cysteine through phenylalanine, is 14 amino acids long. Only the CDR3 region is kept as DNA, spanning 42 bases read in frame from base 1. From a lookup of the germline V gene (reference sequence), CDR1 and CDR2 are MNHEY and SMNVEV. A remark on this clone: Its antigen is unknown. No base-level quality is on record; no much larger clone is a single base apart.

What the work shows at the level of the full study, not this receptor alone: Three of the identified cytomegalovirus-associated TCR beta chains were confirmed in vitro to be specific for cytomegalovirus antigens. The authors suggested that the approach could potentially be generalized to other disease states and immunological phenotypes. In both the original and validation cohorts, the classifier was reported to diagnose cytomegalovirus status with high specificity and sensitivity. A later analysis found that TCRs clustered in the first cohort also tended to co-occur in the 120 validation repertoires, with approximately 95% of cluster scores above 0. In the study, 150 to 200 TCR beta chains were listed as associated with cytomegalovirus. Across donors, most TCR sequences were observed very rarely, whereas some public TCRs were present in many individuals. The validation cohort had no HLA typing available for a later analysis, so co-occurrence within that cohort was assessed over all 130 or so repertoires.

Donors formed part of the validation cohort, which comprised 120 subjects and was distinct from the first cohort of 666 subjects. The method behind the library was the immunoSEQ multiplex PCR assay. Per the original workflow: A statistical classification framework was built for diagnosing cytomegalovirus status from the catalog of TCR beta chain sequences. The table was pulled from immuneACCESS by TCRdb, which kept in-frame rearrangements only. Such tables lose some clones; where checked, under half of the loss comes from unresolved V genes, and the rest has no known cause. From that table come the V and J calls and clone size; the DNA was used to work out D and trimming. This sample comprises 150,000 to 200,000 clones, around four fifths of them detected only once. The ten largest clones add up to roughly 6.5% of the sample.

The sample taken for sequencing was PBMCs. This clonotype was obtained from a man between 18 and 29 years old in good health and CMV-seropositive. Rearrangement joined TRBV27 to TRBJ2-7, with a weak D call of TRBD2 (6 bases match). In nucleotides, the sequence is TGTGCCAGCAGTTGGGGACTGGAGGCTATCGAGCAGTACTTC. This yields the protein CASSWGLEAIEQYF.